The 5 T cell receptor beta chains reported below all come from one sample, sequenced in a study of T cells in Graves' hyperthyroidism and ophthalmopathy. RNA transcripts yielded amplified TCR beta CDR3 regions. Primed by the HTBI set, a first-round RT-PCR was run on the TCR CDR3. One entry per CDR3 protein results from TCRdb running MiXCR on the multiplex PCR reads. The data hold 500,000 or so distinct CDR3 sequences, with roughly 17% observed a single time. The sequencing sample was made of blood. The source of these receptors is a woman between 18 and 29 years old with Graves' ophthalmopathy.

This clonotype was detected many times. The chain joins TRBV3-1 to TRBJ1-2; no definite D call. V lost 0 bases, J lost 4 bases, and 9 bases lay in between. The CDR3 has 14 amino acids. Germline values: CDR1 LGHDT, CDR2 YNNKEL (reference sequence). The CDR3, as DNA: TGTGCCAGCAGCCAAGATAGGGCAGTCTATGGCTACACCTTC. As protein: CASSQDRAVYGYTF.

The chain couples TRBV7-3 to TRBJ2-5; 14 bases align to TRBD2. CDR1 and CDR2 from the germline V gene are SGHTA and FQGTGA. The CDR3 contains 17 residues. Germline trimming cut 4 bases from V and 2 bases from J; bases unmatched to any gene: 6. This chain's CDR3 is CASSSQGLAGEQETQYF. The CDR3 bases are TGTGCCAGCAGCTCACAGGGACTAGCGGGAGAACAAGAGACCCAGTACTTC. The full variable domain, completed using reference TRBV7-3 and TRBJ2-5, is GAGVSQTPSNKVTEKGKYVELRCDPISGHTALYWYRQSLGQGPEFLIYFQGTGAADDSGLPNDRFFAVRPEGSVSTLKIQRTERGDSAVYLCASSSQGLAGEQETQYFGPGTRLLVL.

V usage is TRBV9 and J usage is TRBJ2-2, with D hard to call. This CDR3 region has 15 residues. Trimming stripped 1 base from V and 4 bases from J, with 11 bases between. Germline V gives CDR1 SGDLS, CDR2 YYNGEE. This CDR3 is CASSVLPHVTGELFF. The CDR3 region has the DNA TGTGCCAGCAGCGTATTACCTCATGTCACCGGGGAGCTGTTTTTT.

On this clonotype itself: The CDR3 ends on some other residue instead of the conserved phenylalanine or tryptophan, so this is likely a read error. This chain uses TRBV6-2 or TRBV6-3 with TRBJ1-2, with D maybe TRBD1 (5 bases). The ends were cut back, 5 bases at V and 2 bases at J, with 12 bases in the middle. The CDR3 runs 14 residues. CDR1 is MNHEY, CDR2 SVGEGT, per germline. The CDR3 loop is CASSPGAANYGYTL. The CDR3 nucleotides read TGTGCCAGCAGTCCTGGGGCCGCCAACTATGGCTACACCCTC.

The rearrangement joins TRBV20-1 to TRBJ2-1; 10 nucleotides agree with TRBD2. The V segment lost 0 bases and the J segment 6 bases; nucleotides outside the gene matches: 8. CDR1 is DFQATT and CDR2 is SNEGSKA in the germline V gene (reference sequence). The CDR3 spans 16 residues. The CDR3 coding sequence is TGCAGTGCTAGAGATCTACGGACTAGCGGTTTCAATGAGCAGTTCTTC. Its protein is CSARDLRTSGFNEQFF.